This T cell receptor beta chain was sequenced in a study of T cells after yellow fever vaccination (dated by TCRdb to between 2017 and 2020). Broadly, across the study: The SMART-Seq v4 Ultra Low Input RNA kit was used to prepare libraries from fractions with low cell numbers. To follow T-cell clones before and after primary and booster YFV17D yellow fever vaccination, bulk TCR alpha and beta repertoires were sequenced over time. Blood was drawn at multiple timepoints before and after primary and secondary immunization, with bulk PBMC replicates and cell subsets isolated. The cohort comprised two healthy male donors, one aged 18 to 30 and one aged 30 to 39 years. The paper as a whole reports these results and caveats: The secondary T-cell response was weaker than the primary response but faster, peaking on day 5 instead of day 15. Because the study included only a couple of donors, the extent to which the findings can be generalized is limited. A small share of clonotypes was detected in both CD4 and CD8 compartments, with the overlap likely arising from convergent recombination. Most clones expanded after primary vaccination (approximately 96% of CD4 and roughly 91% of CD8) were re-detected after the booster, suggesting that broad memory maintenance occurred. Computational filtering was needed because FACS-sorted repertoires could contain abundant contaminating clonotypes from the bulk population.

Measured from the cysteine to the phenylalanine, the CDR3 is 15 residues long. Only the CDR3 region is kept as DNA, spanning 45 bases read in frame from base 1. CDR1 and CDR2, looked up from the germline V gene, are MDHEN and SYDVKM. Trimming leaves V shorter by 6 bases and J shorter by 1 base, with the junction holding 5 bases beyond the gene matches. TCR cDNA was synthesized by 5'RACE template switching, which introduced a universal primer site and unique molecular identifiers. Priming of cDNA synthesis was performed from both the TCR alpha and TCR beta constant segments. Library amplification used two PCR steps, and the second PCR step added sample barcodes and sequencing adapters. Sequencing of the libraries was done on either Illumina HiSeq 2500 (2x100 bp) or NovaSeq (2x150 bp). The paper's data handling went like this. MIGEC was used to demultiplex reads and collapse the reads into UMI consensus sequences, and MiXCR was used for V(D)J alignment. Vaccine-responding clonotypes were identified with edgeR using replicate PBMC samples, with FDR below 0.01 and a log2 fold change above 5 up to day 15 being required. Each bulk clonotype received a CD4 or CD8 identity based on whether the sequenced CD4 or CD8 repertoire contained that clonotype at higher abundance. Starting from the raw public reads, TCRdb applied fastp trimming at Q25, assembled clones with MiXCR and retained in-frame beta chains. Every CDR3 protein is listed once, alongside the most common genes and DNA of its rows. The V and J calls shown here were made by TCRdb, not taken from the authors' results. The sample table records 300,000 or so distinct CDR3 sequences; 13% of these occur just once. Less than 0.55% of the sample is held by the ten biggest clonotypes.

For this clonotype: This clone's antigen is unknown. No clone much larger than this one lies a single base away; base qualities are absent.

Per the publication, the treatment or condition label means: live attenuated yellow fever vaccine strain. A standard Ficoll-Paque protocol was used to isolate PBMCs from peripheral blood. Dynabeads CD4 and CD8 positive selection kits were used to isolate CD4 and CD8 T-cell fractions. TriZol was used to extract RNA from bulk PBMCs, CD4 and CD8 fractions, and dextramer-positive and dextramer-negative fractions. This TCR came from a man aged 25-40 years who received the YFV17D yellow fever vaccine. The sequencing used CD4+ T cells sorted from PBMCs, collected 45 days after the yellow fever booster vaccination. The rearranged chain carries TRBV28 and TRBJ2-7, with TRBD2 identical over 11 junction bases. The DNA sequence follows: TGTGCCAGCAGCATAGCGGGAGGGACTTCCTACGAGCAGTACTTC. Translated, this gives CASSIAGGTSYEQYF.